The rows below give T cell receptor beta chains drawn from one sample of a study of blood T cell repertoires in COVID-19. Some clones are missing from TCRdb's copy, which holds only in-frame ones; the method was immunoSEQ multiplex PCR. The repertoire holds hundreds of thousands of clones, with roughly 86% as singletons. Material: PBMCs or T cells enriched from blood (not recorded which). The receptor set was obtained from a woman in her 30s who had recovered from COVID-19. Both conserved end residues are part of each CDR3. The order of the fields is V gene, D gene, clone size, J gene, CDR3 protein, CDR3 DNA. The D gene is left open where the match is weak. Not every row has a clone size; where given, it reads once, few, many or a size class.

TRBV7-6	TRBD1	-	TRBJ1-5	CASSLGQGAGGNQPQHF	TGTGCCAGCAGCTTGGGACAGGGGGCTGGGGGCAATCAGCCCCAGCATTTT
TRBV3-1/TRBV3-2	-	-	TRBJ1-5	CASSPKKGGPQGNQPQHF	TGTGCCAGCAGCCCCAAGAAGGGGGGGCCTCAAGGTAATCAGCCCCAGCATTTT
TRBV6-1	-	-	TRBJ2-2	CASSEEVDSTGELFF	TGTGCCAGCAGTGAAGAGGTTGACAGCACCGGGGAGCTGTTTTTT
TRBV19	TRBD2	once	TRBJ2-5	CASTPSGFMAGVSETQYF	TGTGCCAGCACCCCATCGGGGTTTATGGCGGGGGTTTCGGAGACCCAGTACTTC
TRBV7-3	TRBD2	-	TRBJ2-1	CASSWRPGRAGERNEQFF	TGTGCCAGCAGCTGGCGACCAGGGAGAGCGGGAGAGCGCAATGAGCAGTTCTTC
TRBV5-1	-	-	TRBJ1-1	CASSFRPNGDTEAFF	TGCGCCAGCAGCTTCAGACCAAACGGGGACACTGAAGCTTTCTTT
TRBV5-1	TRBD1	few	TRBJ1-5	CASSSGQGANQPQHF	TGCGCCAGCAGCTCCGGACAGGGGGCGAATCAGCCCCAGCATTTT
TRBV7-2	TRBD1	-	TRBJ1-5	CASSDGGRQGGNQPQHF	TGTGCCAGCAGCGACGGGGGAAGACAGGGAGGAAATCAGCCCCAGCATTTT
TRBV3-1/TRBV3-2	TRBD1	medium-sized	TRBJ1-1	CASSQRRQGAYTEAFF	TGTGCCAGCAGCCAACGGCGACAGGGGGCGTACACTGAAGCTTTCTTT
TRBV6-5	-	-	TRBJ2-1	CASREGRKGDNEQFF	TGTGCCAGCAGGGAGGGGCGTAAGGGAGACAATGAGCAGTTCTTC
TRBV28	TRBD2	once	TRBJ2-3	CASSLWSSGATDTQYF	TGTGCCAGCAGTTTATGGTCTAGCGGGGCGACAGATACGCAGTATTTT
TRBV29-1	TRBD1	-	TRBJ1-5	CSVKTTGAADQPQHF	TGCAGCGTCAAGACGACAGGGGCGGCCGACCAGCCCCAGCATTTT
TRBV5-5	-	-	TRBJ1-2	CASSGDSYGYTF	TGTGCCAGCAGCGGTGACAGCTATGGCTACACCTTC
TRBV18	TRBD2	-	TRBJ2-1	CASSPELAGGSSYNEQFF	TGTGCCAGCTCACCAGAGCTAGCGGGGGGGAGCTCCTACAATGAGCAGTTCTTC
TRBV5-1	TRBD1	-	TRBJ2-7	CASRPHLGQGADEQYF	TGCGCCAGTAGACCTCATTTGGGACAGGGGGCGGACGAGCAGTACTTC